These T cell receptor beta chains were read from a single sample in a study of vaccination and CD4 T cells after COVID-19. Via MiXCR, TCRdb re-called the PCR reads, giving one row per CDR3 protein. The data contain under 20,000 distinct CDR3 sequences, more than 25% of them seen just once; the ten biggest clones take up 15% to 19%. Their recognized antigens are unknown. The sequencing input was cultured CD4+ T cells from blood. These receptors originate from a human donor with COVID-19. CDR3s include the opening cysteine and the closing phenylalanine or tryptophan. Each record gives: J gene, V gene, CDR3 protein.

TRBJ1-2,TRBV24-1,CATSDGVFYGYTF
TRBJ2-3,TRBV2,CASSERSQGLTQYF
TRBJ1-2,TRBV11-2,CASSPRMRQGYGYTF
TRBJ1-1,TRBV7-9,CASSPDRGRENTEAFF
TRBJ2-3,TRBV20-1,CSATFQSGTSSRADTQYF
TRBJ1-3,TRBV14,CASSRQGTRSGNTIYF
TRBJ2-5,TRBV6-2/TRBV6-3,CASRAGTSGGQETQYF
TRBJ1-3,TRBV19,CVSSPRTGAGSGNTIYF
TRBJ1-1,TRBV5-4,CASSLEARGTEAFF
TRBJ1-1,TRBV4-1,CASSQGPAGGGRLNTEAFF
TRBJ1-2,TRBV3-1,CASSFRDRDSSGYTF
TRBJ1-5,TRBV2,CASTERLADQPQHF
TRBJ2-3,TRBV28,CASVVAGADTQYF
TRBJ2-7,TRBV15,CATSRDLGQGLIF
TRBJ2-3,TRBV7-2,CASSFSGGDGAQYF
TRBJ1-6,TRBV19,CASKDSSYNSPLHF
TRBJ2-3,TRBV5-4,CASSSAGSTDTQYF
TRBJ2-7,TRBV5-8,CASSLDRGGQYF
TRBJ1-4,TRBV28,CASSRQGNHEKLFF
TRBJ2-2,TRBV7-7,CASSQARGSGELFF
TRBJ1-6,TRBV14,CASSQGAGNSPLHF
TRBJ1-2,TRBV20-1,CSARDPRTGANYGYTF
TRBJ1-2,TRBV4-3,CASSLGTGGGYTF
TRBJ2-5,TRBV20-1,CSAPPPGPGTQYF
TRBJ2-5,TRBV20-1,CSASQISFRLAGGEETQYF
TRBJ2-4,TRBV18,CASSPQPGTTKNIQYF
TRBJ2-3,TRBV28,CASSFVDTQYF
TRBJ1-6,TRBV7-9,CASSKTGRGSYNSPLHF
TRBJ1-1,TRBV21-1,CASRNTGYQSEAFF
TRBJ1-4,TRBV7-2,CASSLANRATNEKLFF
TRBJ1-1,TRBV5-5,CASSGTFGEAFF
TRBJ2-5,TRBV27,CASSLAKQETQYF
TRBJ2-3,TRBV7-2,CASSSPSLAGAHTDTQYF
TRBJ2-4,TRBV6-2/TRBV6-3,CASRTTGPVELIAKNIQYF
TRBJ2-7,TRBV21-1,CASSKEQGAYEQYF
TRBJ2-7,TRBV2,CASRVRQGLYEQYF
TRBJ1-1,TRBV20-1,CSARVGQGAFF
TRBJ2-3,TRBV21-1,CASSLLGADTQYF
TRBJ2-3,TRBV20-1,CSAKVGVSTDTQYF
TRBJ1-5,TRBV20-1,CSARDQGVIGEPQHF
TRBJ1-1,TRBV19,CASRTTGGSTEAFF
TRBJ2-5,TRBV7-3,CASRVAETQYF
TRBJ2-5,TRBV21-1,CASSPLPEDQETQYF
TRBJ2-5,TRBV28,CASSPPTGEETQYF
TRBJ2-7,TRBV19,CASSPQTFYEQYF
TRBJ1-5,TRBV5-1,CASSLNGNSNQPQHF
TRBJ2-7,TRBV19,CASSISPADRGTYEQYF
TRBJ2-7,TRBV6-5,CASSYFERGGHEQYF
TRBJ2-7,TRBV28,CASRGQGDSYEQYF
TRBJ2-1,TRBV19,CASSNPAGVQRNEQFF
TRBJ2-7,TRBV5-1,CASSVGTSGSLSYEQYF
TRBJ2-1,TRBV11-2,CASSANRGEQFF
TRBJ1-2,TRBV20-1,CSAGGQGSSGYTF
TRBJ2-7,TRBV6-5,CASSYQRGGTYEQYF
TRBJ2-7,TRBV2,CASSELNEQYF
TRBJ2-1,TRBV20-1,CSASADRNNEQFF
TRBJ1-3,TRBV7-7,CASSLDQGPGNTIYF
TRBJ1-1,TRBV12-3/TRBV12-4,CASSHDDRAAFF
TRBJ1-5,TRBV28,CASSLPTTGYGQPQHF
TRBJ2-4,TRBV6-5,CASSSLRDRATKNIQYF